The clone carrying this T cell receptor beta chain turned up a few times. These data are taken from a study of T-cell reconstitution after alpha-beta-depleted transplantation in children. The CDR3 loop spans 16 amino acids. Germline values: CDR1 KGHSH, CDR2 LQKENI. The ends lost 3 bases at V and 0 bases at J; junction bases unmatched: 5. Unique molecular identifiers were used to barcode this TCRbeta library. Each CDR3 protein is one row after TCRdb ran MiXCR on the PCR reads. The sample gives some 500,000 distinct CDR3 sequences, roughly 33% of which show up once; 2% to 3% is in the top ten. Sequencing was performed on PBMCs from the stem cell graft donor, taken from the stem cell graft. The origin of this receptor is a human donor who donated a stem cell graft to a child with aplastic anemia. The rearrangement links TRBV18 to TRBJ2-1, with 7 bases that match TRBD2. The CDR3 DNA sequence: TGTGCCAGCTCACCGGAGGCGGGAGTCTCCTACAATGAGCAGTTCTTC. This sequence encodes CASSPEAGVSYNEQFF.